This T cell receptor (beta chain) stems from a study of regulatory T cells in long-lasting Graves disease. The V end lost 1 base, the J end lost 7 bases, and 16 bases lay between the germline ends. The CDR3 is made up of 15 amino acids. From germline, CDR1 is SGHTA and CDR2 FQGNSA. According to the study, TCR beta libraries were built with iRepertoire HTBI primers and CDR3-region Arm-PCR. MiXCR was run by TCRdb on the multiplex PCR reads, yielding one entry per CDR3 protein. The sample has some 500,000 distinct CDR3 sequences; 16% are singletons. Time point of the sample: newly diagnosed GD, antithyroid drugs for less than 3 months. From PBMCs, RNA was extracted and then used to make the TCR library. A peripheral blood sample, roughly 9.8 milliliters in volume, was drawn into EDTA tubes. This same sample was also taken into another study, of T cells in Graves' hyperthyroidism and ophthalmopathy. That study reports: The model made its ophthalmopathy prediction, and onset followed a median approximately six months later.

This TCR derives from a woman aged 35 to 59 with Graves disease. J is TRBJ2-5 and V is TRBV7-2; D uncertain. This specimen was peripheral blood mononuclear cells (PBMCs), taken at new diagnosis, from a patient treated with antithyroid drugs. The CDR3 spells CASSLEGWGGGTQYF. The DNA of the CDR3 is TGTGCCAGCAGCTTAGAAGGTTGGGGTGGTGGGACCCAGTACTTC.